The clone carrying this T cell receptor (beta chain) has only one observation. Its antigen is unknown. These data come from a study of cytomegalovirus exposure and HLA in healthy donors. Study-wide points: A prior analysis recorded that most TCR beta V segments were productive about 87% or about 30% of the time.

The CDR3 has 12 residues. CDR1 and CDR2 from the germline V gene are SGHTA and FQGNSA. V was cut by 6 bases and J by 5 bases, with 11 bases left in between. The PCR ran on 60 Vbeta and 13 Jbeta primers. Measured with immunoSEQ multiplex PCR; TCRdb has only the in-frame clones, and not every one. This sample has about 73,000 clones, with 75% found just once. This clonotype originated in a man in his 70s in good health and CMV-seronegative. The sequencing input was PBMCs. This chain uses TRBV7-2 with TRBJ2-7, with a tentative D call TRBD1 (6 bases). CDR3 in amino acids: CASRQGTNEQYF. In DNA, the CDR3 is TGTGCCAGCAGACAGGGTACTAACGAGCAGTACTTC.